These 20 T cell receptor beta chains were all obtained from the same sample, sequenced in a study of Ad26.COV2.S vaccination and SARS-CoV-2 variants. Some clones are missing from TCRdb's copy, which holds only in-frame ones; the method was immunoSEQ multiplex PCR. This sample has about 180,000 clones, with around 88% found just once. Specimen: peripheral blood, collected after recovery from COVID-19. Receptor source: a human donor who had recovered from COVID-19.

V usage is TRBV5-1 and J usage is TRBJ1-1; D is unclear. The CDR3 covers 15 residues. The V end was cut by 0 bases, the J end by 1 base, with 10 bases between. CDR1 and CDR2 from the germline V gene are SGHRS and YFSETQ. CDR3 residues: CASSLDGPANTEAFF. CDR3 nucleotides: TGCGCCAGCAGCTTGGATGGTCCCGCGAACACTGAAGCTTTCTTT.

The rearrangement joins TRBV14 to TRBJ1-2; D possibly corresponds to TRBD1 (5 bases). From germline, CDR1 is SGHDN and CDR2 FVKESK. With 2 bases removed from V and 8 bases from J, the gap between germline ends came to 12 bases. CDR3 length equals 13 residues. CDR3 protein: CASSQSGSGGYTF. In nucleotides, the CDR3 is TGTGCCAGCAGCCAATCAGGGTCGGGGGGCTACACCTTC.

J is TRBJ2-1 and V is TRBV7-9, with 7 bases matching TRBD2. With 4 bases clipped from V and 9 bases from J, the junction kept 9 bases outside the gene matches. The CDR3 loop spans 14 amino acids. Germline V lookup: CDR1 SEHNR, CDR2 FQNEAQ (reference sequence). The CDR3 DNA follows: TGTGCCAGCAGCTCCGGGACTCCGGGGGGTGAGCAGTTCTTC. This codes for CASSSGTPGGEQFF.

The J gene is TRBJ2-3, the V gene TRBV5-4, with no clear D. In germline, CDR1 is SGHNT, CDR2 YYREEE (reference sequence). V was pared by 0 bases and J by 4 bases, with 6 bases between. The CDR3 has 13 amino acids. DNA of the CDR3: TGTGCCAGCAGCTTGGACAGACCAGATACGCAGTATTTT. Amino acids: CASSLDRPDTQYF.

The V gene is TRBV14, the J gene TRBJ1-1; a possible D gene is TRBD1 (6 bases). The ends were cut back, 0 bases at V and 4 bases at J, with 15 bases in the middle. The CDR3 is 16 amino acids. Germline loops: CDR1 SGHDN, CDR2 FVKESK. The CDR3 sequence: CASSQDVKGVGTEAFF. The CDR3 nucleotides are TGTGCCAGCAGCCAAGATGTTAAGGGGGTTGGCACTGAAGCTTTCTTT. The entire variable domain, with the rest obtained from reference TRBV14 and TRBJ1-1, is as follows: EAGVTQFPSHSVIEKGQTVTLRCDPISGHDNLYWYRRVMGKEIKFLLHFVKESKQDESGMPNNRFLAERTGGTYSTLKVQPAELEDSGVYFCASSQDVKGVGTEAFFGQGTRLTVV.

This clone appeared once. CDR3 sequence: CASSQTVGTEAFF. CDR3 DNA: TGCGCCAGCAGCCAAACGGTGGGCACTGAAGCTTTCTTT. This chain joins TRBV4-1 and TRBJ1-1; no reliable D call. This CDR3 is 13 amino acids long. Germline values: CDR1 MGHRA, CDR2 YSYEKL. V lost 2 bases and J lost 4, with 8 bases in between.

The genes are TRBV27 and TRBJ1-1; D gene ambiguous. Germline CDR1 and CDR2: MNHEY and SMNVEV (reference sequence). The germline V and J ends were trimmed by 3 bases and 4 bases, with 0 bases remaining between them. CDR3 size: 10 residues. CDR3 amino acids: CASSFTEAFF. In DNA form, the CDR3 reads TGTGCCAGCAGTTTCACTGAAGCTTTCTTT.

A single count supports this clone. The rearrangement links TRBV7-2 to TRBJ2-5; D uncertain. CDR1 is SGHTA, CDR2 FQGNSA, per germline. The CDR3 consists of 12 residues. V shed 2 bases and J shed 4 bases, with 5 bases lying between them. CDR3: CASSLTRETQYF. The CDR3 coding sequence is TGTGCCAGCAGCTTAACACGAGAGACCCAGTACTTC.

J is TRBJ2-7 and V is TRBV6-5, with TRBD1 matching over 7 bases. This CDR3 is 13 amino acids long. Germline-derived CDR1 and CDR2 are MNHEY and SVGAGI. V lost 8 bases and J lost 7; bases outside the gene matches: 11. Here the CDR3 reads CASSGQVSGEQYF. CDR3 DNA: TGTGCCAGCTCAGGACAGGTATCGGGAGAGCAGTACTTC.

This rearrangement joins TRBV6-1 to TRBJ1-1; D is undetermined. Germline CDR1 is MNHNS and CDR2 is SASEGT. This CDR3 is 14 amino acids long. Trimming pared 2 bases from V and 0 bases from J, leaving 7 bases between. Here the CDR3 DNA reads TGTGCCAGCAGTGAAAATCCGGTGAACACTGAAGCTTTCTTT. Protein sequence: CASSENPVNTEAFF.

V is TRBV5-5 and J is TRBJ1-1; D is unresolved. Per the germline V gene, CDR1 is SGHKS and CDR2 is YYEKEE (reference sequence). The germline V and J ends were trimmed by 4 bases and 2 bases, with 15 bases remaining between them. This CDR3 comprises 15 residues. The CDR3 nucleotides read TGTGCCAGCAGCCCCACCCGAGGATATAACACTGAAGCTTTCTTT. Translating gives CASSPTRGYNTEAFF.

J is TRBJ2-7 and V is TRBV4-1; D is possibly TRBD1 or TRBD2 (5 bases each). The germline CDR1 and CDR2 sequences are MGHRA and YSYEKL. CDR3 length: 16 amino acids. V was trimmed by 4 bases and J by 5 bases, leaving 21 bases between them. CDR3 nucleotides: TGCGCCAGCAGCCGAGCCTCATCACTCGTGGGGGACGAGCAGTACTTC. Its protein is CASSRASSLVGDEQYF.

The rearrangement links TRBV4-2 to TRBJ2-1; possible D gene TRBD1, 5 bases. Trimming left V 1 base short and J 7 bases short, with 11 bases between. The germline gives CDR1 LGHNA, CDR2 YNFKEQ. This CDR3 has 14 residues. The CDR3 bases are TGTGCCAGCAGCCAAGGGGCCTACAGGAATGAGCAGTTCTTC. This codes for CASSQGAYRNEQFF.

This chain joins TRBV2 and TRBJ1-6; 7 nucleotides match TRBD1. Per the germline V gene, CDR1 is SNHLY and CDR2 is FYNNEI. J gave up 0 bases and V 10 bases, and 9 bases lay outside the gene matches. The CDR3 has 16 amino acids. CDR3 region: CAKGDRGSSYNSPLHF. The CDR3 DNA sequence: TGTGCCAAAGGGGACAGAGGGAGCTCCTATAATTCACCCCTCCACTTT.

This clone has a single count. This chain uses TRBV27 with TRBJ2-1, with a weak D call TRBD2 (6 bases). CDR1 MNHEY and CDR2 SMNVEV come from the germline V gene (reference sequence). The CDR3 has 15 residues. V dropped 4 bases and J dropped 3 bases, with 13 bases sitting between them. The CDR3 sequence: CASSSYLTSYNEQFF. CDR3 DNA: TGTGCCAGCAGTTCCTACCTGACTAGCTACAATGAGCAGTTCTTC.

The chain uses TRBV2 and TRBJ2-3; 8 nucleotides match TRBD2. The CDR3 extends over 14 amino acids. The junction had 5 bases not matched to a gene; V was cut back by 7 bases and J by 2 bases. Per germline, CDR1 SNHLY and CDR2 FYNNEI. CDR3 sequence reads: CASILLAATDTQYF. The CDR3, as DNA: TGTGCCAGCATCCTACTAGCGGCCACAGATACGCAGTATTTT.

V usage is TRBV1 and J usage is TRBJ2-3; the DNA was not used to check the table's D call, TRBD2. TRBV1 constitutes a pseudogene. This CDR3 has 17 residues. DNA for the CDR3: TGCACCAGCAGCCAAGAAGGGGTCAGCGGGAATTCAGATACGCAGTATTTT. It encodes CTSSQEGVSGNSDTQYF.

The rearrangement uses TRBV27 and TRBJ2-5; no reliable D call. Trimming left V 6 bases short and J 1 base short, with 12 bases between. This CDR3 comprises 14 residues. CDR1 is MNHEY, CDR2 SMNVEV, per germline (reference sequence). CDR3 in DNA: TGTGCCAGCAGCACCTTAGACGGCCAAGAGACCCAGTACTTC. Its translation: CASSTLDGQETQYF.

DNA of the CDR3: TGTGCCAGCTCCATGGACAGGGGAAGGGCTTTCTTT. Amino acids: CASSMDRGRAFF. The V gene is TRBV18, the J gene TRBJ1-1; 9 bases are a match to TRBD1. CDR3 size: 12 residues. Trimming at V came to 6 bases and at J to 11 bases, leaving 7 bases not matched to a gene. Per the germline V gene, CDR1 is KGHSH and CDR2 is LQKENI.

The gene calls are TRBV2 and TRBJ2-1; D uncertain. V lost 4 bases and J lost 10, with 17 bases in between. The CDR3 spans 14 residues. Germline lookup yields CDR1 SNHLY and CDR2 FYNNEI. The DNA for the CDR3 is TGTGCCAGCAGTGTGTTGCTACTGTTGGCGGAGCAGTTCTTC. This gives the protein CASSVLLLLAEQFF.